What follows are 22 T cell receptor beta chains derived from one specimen sequenced in a study of blood T cells in healthy people across ages. Alongside a J-beta primer mix, a sample-barcoded 5' primer served in a second PCR lasting roughly 7 to 11 cycles. TCRdb re-derived calls from the 5' RACE reads in MiXCR, one entry per CDR3 protein. The sample shows some 1.7 million distinct CDR3 sequences, roughly 28% of them seen only once. The sequencing input was blood. These receptors were taken from a woman in her thirties in good health.

This clonotype showed up just a few times. The chain uses TRBV9 and TRBJ2-5, with D possibly being TRBD1 or TRBD2 (6 bases each). V was trimmed by 1 base and J by 5 bases, leaving 15 bases between them. Germline V CDR1 and CDR2: SGDLS, YYNGEE. CDR3 length: 15 amino acids. The CDR3 reads CASSVRGAMGETQYF. The CDR3 coding sequence is TGTGCCAGCAGCGTAAGGGGGGCTATGGGGGAGACCCAGTACTTC. Complete variable domain (other parts from reference TRBV9 and TRBJ2-5): DSGVTQTPKHLITATGQRVTLRCSPRSGDLSVYWYQQSLDQGLQFLIQYYNGEERAKGNILERFSAQQFPDLHSELNLSSLELGDSALYFCASSVRGAMGETQYFGPGTRLLVL.

The chain links TRBV27 to TRBJ1-1, with D hard to call. This CDR3 spans 13 amino acids. Between the trimmed V and J ends, which lost 3 bases and 6 bases, there was a span of 11 bases. Germline-derived CDR1 and CDR2 are MNHEY and SMNVEV (reference sequence). This CDR3 reads CASSFTKASEAFF. The CDR3 region has the DNA TGTGCCAGCAGTTTTACAAAAGCTTCTGAAGCTTTCTTT.

This clonotype has just one count. The chain recombines TRBV18 with TRBJ2-5; 13 bases fit TRBD2. The J call is in doubt because the DNA end fits TRBJ2-7 better. Per germline, CDR1 KGHSH and CDR2 LQKENI. The CDR3 contains 15 residues. The CDR3 loop is CASSAGLAGIDEQYF. CDR3 DNA sequence: TGTGCCAGCTCAGCGGGACTAGCGGGGATCGACGAGCAGTACTTC.

The chain has TRBV7-9 and TRBJ1-1; tentative D call: TRBD1 (6 bases). The CDR3 is made up of 15 amino acids. The germline V and J ends were trimmed by 4 bases and 2 bases, with 14 bases remaining between them. CDR1 is SEHNR and CDR2 is FQNEAQ in the germline V gene (reference sequence). The CDR3 protein is CASSSPGGGNTEAFF. The DNA of the CDR3 is TGTGCCAGCAGCTCCCCCGGGGGCGGCAACACTGAAGCTTTCTTT.

The chain combines TRBV30 with TRBJ1-2; TRBD1 is a possible D gene (6 bases). The CDR3 covers 12 residues. Germline V gene sequence: CDR1 GTSNPN, CDR2 SVGIG (reference sequence). Trimming took 2 bases from V and 5 from J, leaving 9 bases between them. This chain's CDR3 is CAWSKGGYGYTF. CDR3 coding DNA: TGTGCCTGGAGTAAGGGGGGTTATGGCTACACCTTC. Together with reference TRBV30 and TRBJ1-2, the CDR3 gives the full variable domain: SQTIHQWPATLVQPVGSPLSLECTVEGTSNPNLYWYRQAAGRGLQLLFYSVGIGQISSEVPQNLSASRPQDRQFILSSKKLLLSDSGFYLCAWSKGGYGYTFGSGTRLTVV.

This clonotype has only a few counts. The CDR3 DNA reads TGTGCCAGCAATACCGGGCCCTCCACTGAAGCTTTCTTT. Translated, it gives CASNTGPSTEAFF. The rearrangement uses TRBV28 and TRBJ1-1; no clear D. The germline V gene has CDR1 MDHEN and CDR2 SYDVKM. Trimming removed 7 bases from V and 4 bases from J, with 13 bases in between. This CDR3 spans 13 amino acids. The whole variable domain, filled in from reference TRBV28 and TRBJ1-1, reads DVKVTQSSRYLVKRTGEKVFLECVQDMDHENMFWYRQDPGLGLRLIYFSYDVKMKEKGDIPEGYSVSREKKERFSLILESASTNQTSMYLCASNTGPSTEAFFGQGTRLTVV.

The chain links TRBV20-1 to TRBJ2-1; 8 bases align to TRBD2. CDR3 size: 16 residues. Germline V gives CDR1 DFQATT, CDR2 SNEGSKA (reference sequence). The junction had 13 bases not matched to a gene; V was cut back by 0 bases and J by 9 bases. CDR3 bases: TGCAGTGCTAGAGACCCCCGGGAGGGCAGCCACGGTGAGCAGTTCTTC. This encodes CSARDPREGSHGEQFF.

This clonotype occurred many times. The V gene is TRBV12-3 or TRBV12-4, the J gene TRBJ2-5; TRBD1 is a possible D gene (5 bases). The CDR3 covers 14 residues. Trimming stripped 3 bases from V and 5 bases from J, with 13 bases between. This CDR3 reads CASSLRQGGETQYF. The CDR3 nucleotides read TGTGCCAGCAGTTTGAGGCAGGGTGGGGAGACCCAGTACTTC.

This clonotype came up a few times. A junction end diverges from the germline sequence, so it may reflect a read error. The rearrangement links TRBV10-3 to TRBJ2-3, with no clear D. The CDR3 runs to 13 residues. CDR1 is ENHRY and CDR2 is SYGVKD in the germline V gene. The CDR3 loop is CAVSEAGTDTQYF. The CDR3 DNA is TGTGCCGTCAGTGAGGCGGGCACAGATACGCAGTATTTT.

This clonotype appeared once. The chain is built from TRBV5-8 and TRBJ2-1; 9 nucleotides agree with TRBD2. Germline values: CDR1 SGHTS, CDR2 YDEGEE. V dropped 1 base and J dropped 8; count of bases not matched to a gene: 7. The CDR3 consists of 15 residues. CDR3: CASSLNRGGADEQFF. As DNA, the CDR3 is TGTGCCAGCAGCTTGAACCGCGGGGGGGCCGATGAGCAGTTCTTC.

This clonotype was detected only a few times. The V and J genes are TRBV5-6 and TRBJ2-3, with 13 bases aligning to TRBD2. Trimming took 4 bases from V and 2 from J; bases not matched to a gene: 7. This CDR3 region has 17 residues. The germline CDR1 and CDR2 sequences are SGHDT and YYEEEE. The chain's CDR3 is CASSQRLAGGLTDTQYF. DNA of the CDR3: TGTGCCAGCAGCCAACGACTAGCGGGAGGACTCACAGATACGCAGTATTTT.

The V and J genes are TRBV7-2 and TRBJ2-2; 11 bases match TRBD2. The CDR3 loop spans 16 amino acids. Germline values: CDR1 SGHTA, CDR2 FQGNSA. V shed 5 bases and J 5 bases; nucleotides not matched to a gene: 7. The CDR3 nucleotides are TGTGCCAGCAGCCCCTCACTAGCGGGAGCTACCGGGGAGCTGTTTTTT. This codes for CASSPSLAGATGELFF.

This clonotype was observed a handful of times. The J gene is TRBJ1-5, the V gene TRBV10-3; D not certain. The CDR3 runs 13 residues. Germline V CDR1 and CDR2: ENHRY, SYGVKD. The V gene lost 0 bases and the J gene lost 4 bases, with 4 bases spanning the gap. This chain's CDR3 is CAISESRNQPQHF. In DNA form, the CDR3 reads TGTGCCATCAGTGAGTCCAGGAATCAGCCCCAGCATTTT.

This clonotype was seen only a few times. V usage is TRBV18 and J usage is TRBJ2-5; D unresolved. Germline-derived CDR1 and CDR2 are KGHSH and LQKENI. V shed 2 bases and J shed 5 bases, with 12 bases lying between them. This CDR3 region has 14 residues. CDR3 in amino acids: CASSPTARRETQYF. CDR3 in DNA: TGTGCCAGCTCACCAACGGCGAGGCGGGAGACCCAGTACTTC.

V gene TRBV7-2 combines with J gene TRBJ2-2; a possible D gene is TRBD1 (5 bases). The germline V gene encodes CDR1 SGHTA and CDR2 FQGNSA. V was shortened by 5 bases and J by 8 bases, with 21 bases between the two germline ends. CDR3 length equals 16 residues. The CDR3 sequence: CASSLDRTLWRGELFF. The CDR3 nucleotides read TGTGCCAGCAGCCTAGACAGAACCTTGTGGCGGGGGGAGCTGTTTTTT.

There are a few counts of this clonotype. The gene calls are TRBV20-1 and TRBJ1-2, with 11 positions matching TRBD1. The CDR3 spans 15 residues. V trimming: 3 bases; J trimming: 5 bases; junction bases outside the gene matches: 8. The germline gives CDR1 DFQATT, CDR2 SNEGSKA (reference sequence). The CDR3 region is CSARSGTGGRYGYTF. In DNA form, the CDR3 reads TGCAGTGCTAGGTCTGGGACAGGGGGTCGGTATGGCTACACCTTC.

The chain couples TRBV15 to TRBJ1-2; TRBD1 matches at 10 bases. The CDR3 runs to 16 residues. The germline V gene has CDR1 LNHNV and CDR2 YYDKDF (reference sequence). The V and J ends lost 1 base and 5 bases, in that order; junction bases with no gene match: 7. The DNA for the CDR3 is TGTGCCACCAGCAGAGGCTCCGGGACAGGGGAATATGGCTACACCTTC. Encoded protein: CATSRGSGTGEYGYTF.

A note on this clonotype: This may be a read error: a much more frequent sequence differs by one nucleotide. The chain carries TRBV6-6 and TRBJ1-1, with no clear D. The CDR3 consists of 12 residues. CDR1 MNHNY and CDR2 SVGAGI come from the germline V gene (reference sequence). CDR3 amino acids: CACSTRLTEAFF. CDR3 DNA: TGTGCCTGCAGCACTAGACTCACTGAAGCTTTCTTT.

This clonotype has only a few counts. The rearrangement links TRBV10-3 to TRBJ2-7; 9 nucleotides match TRBD2. V dropped 3 bases and J dropped 0; count of bases not matched to a gene: 3. Germline V CDR1 and CDR2: ENHRY, SYGVKD. This CDR3 has 15 amino acids. CDR3 amino acids: CAISEIAGASYEQYF. The CDR3 DNA follows: TGTGCCATCAGTGAAATAGCGGGAGCCTCCTACGAGCAGTACTTC.

With regard to this clonotype: Given a much more abundant clone one base away, this may be a read error. The chain links TRBV29-1 to TRBJ2-1; perhaps TRBD1 as D (5 bases). The CDR3 runs to 13 residues. Germline CDR1 and CDR2: SQVTM and ANQGSEA. The CDR3 here is CGVVVRVANEQFF. CDR3 DNA sequence: TGCGGCGTTGTAGTCAGGGTGGCTAATGAGCAGTTCTTC.

This clonotype was found many times. This sequence joins TRBV6-1 and TRBJ1-2; D perhaps matches TRBD1 (5 bases). Germline V gives CDR1 MNHNS, CDR2 SASEGT. The CDR3 runs 12 residues. V was cut by 7 bases and J by 2 bases, with 8 bases left in between. CDR3 DNA sequence: TGTGCCAGCACCTCAGGGAACTATGGCTACACCTTC. This encodes CASTSGNYGYTF.

This chain connects TRBV20-1 to TRBJ1-5, with TRBD1 as a possible D gene (6 bases). Trimming cost V 5 bases and J 1 base, with 15 bases left between them. Germline values: CDR1 DFQATT, CDR2 SNEGSKA (reference sequence). This CDR3 region has 15 residues. CDR3 loop: CSAPREGGSNQPQHF. CDR3 bases: TGCAGTGCTCCGCGGGAGGGGGGCAGCAATCAGCCCCAGCATTTT.